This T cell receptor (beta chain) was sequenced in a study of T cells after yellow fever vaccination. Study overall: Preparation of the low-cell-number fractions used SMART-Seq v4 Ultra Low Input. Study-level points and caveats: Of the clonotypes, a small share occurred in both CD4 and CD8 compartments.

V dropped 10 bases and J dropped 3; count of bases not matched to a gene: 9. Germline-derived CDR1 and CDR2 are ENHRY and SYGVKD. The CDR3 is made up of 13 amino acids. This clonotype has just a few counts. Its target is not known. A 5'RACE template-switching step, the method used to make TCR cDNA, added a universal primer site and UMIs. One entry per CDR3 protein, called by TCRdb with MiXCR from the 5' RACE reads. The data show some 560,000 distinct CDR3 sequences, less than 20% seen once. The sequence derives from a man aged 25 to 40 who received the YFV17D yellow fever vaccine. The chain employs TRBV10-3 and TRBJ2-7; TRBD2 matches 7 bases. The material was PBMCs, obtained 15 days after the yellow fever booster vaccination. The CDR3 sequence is CATGGVPLYEQYF. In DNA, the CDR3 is TGTGCCACGGGGGGAGTCCCCCTCTACGAGCAGTACTTC.